This record covers a single T cell receptor beta chain. Its antigen is currently not known. The sample holds no much larger clone one base away, and base qualities are not on file. The sample comes from a study of T-cell memory formation after mild COVID-19 (dated by TCRdb to about 2021). About the study as a whole: TCR sequence clusters from the two donors were found to be largely donor specific. In a couple of donors, T-cell clones that expanded and contracted after mild COVID-19 were followed by sequencing TCRalpha and TCRbeta repertoires longitudinally. The cohort was made up of two young adult volunteers, one female and one male, who were previously healthy.

As encoded in the germline V gene (reference sequence), CDR1 is SEHNR while CDR2 is FQNEAQ. Trimmed from V: 3 bases; trimmed from J: 2 bases; junction bases lacking a gene match: 8. The CDR3 goes from the cysteine to the phenylalanine over 16 residues. CDR3 DNA is the only sequence kept; it has 48 bases, read in frame from the first base. Sequencing instrument: Illumina NovaSeq 6000. Using 5'RACE with constant-segment primers, TCRalpha and TCRbeta cDNA libraries were constructed, with sample barcodes and unique molecular identifiers added in the process. RNA was extracted from every sample with Trizol reagent. The libraries were amplified in two PCR steps, and the second step added a second sample barcode and Illumina TruSeq adapters. Libraries were sequenced on an Illumina NovaSeq with 2 x 150 bp paired-end reads. The authors' pipeline ran thus. The reads were demultiplexed and collapsed into UMI-guided consensus sequences using migec v1.2.7. Using mixcr v2.1.11, UMI consensuses were aligned to TRA and TRB V and J templates and then assembled into clonotypes. Expanded or contracted clonotypes were those called significant by both edgeR and NoisET, with noise models trained on biological replicates. For edgeR calls, the thresholds were a false discovery rate-adjusted p below 0.01 and a log2 fold-change of 1. PCA with hierarchical clustering of max-normalized trajectories of the 1000 most abundant clonotypes was used as exploratory dynamics analysis. The CD4 or CD8 phenotype of responding clones was assigned using the separately sequenced CD4+ and CD8+ repertoires. Clones were called with MiXCR by TCRdb after fastp trimmed the public reads at Q25, and only in-frame beta chains were retained. Under each unique CDR3 protein, matching rows form one entry showing the most common genes and DNA. Clone size and V and J calls follow TCRdb, not the original study. Counted in this sample were just over 350,000 distinct CDR3 sequences; approximately 15% of them appeared once. About 20% of the sample rests with the top ten.

Overall results and qualifications from the work: Contracting CD4+ clones were found mainly in CM and EM memory subsets, while CD8+ clones were enriched in EMRA. Clones contracting from day 15 to 85 had balanced CD4/CD8 phenotypes, while a second wave expanding from day 15 to 37 was biased towards CD4+. Only a couple of mild cases were covered by the study, and larger cohorts that include severe cases with pre-infection samples were considered necessary. Whether the second-wave clones peaking on day 37 were SARS-CoV-2 specific was not confirmed. Some responding clones were detected in pre-infection memory, suggesting pre-existing cross-reactive memory T cells joined the SARS-CoV-2 response.

PBMCs were isolated by Ficoll-Paque density gradient centrifugation. The specimen sequenced was PBMCs or a T cell subset sorted from them (not recorded which). The rearrangement joined TRBV7-9 to TRBJ2-7, with 9 bases in between that match TRBD1. The clonotype originates from a man in his late teens or twenties who had mild COVID-19 (a few samples of this study predate the infection). The sample titles of this study are shuffled in the database, so cell type and time point are left out; the donor was told from shared clones. The sequence in DNA is TGTGCCAGCAGCTTGGTAAAGGGGACAGGGCCCTACGAGCAGTACTTC. Its protein product is CASSLVKGTGPYEQYF.